This is a list of T cell receptor beta chains from one sample in a study of CD8+ T cells in alopecia areata. Here immunoSEQ multiplex PCR was the method, and the copy in TCRdb shows in-frame clones only, minus some. The table shows 160,000 or so clones, with roughly 63% occurring only once. Here the sequenced sample was CD4+ T cells sorted from blood, taken between weeks 55 and 65, from a patient treated with tofacitinib. The receptors here all came from a human donor with alopecia areata. CDR3s include the opening cysteine and the closing phenylalanine or tryptophan. D genes are given only for firm matches. The size of a clone is reported for some rows only, either as once, few or many, or as a class for expanded clones.

D gene	V gene	clone size	J gene	CDR3 DNA	CDR3 protein
.	TRBV6-4	.	TRBJ1-6	TGTGCCAGCAGTGACGAGGGGGGCCTTGATTCACCCCTCCACTTT	CASSDEGGLDSPLHF
TRBD1	TRBV5-1	few	TRBJ1-1	TGCGCCAGCAGACGTCGGACAGGGGACACTGAAGCTTTCTTT	CASRRRTGDTEAFF
.	TRBV6-5	.	TRBJ2-3	TGTGCCAGCATCAACGTGAAAGTGTTCACAGATACGCAGTATTTT	CASINVKVFTDTQYF
.	TRBV29-1	few	TRBJ1-5	TGCAGCGTCAAACCCCCCGGACGAGAAGGTCAGCCCCAGCATTTT	CSVKPPGREGQPQHF
.	TRBV7-6	.	TRBJ1-3	TGTGCCAGCAGCTTAGACAGGATAAACTCTGGAAACACCATATATTTT	CASSLDRINSGNTIYF
.	TRBV7-9	.	TRBJ2-7	TGTGCCAGCAGCCCATTCGGACAGTTATTAGCCTACGAGCAGTACTTC	CASSPFGQLLAYEQYF
.	TRBV28	.	TRBJ2-5	TGTGCCAGCAGCCGACGTCTGGGACGATCGGAGACCCAGTACTTC	CASSRRLGRSETQYF
.	TRBV30	once	TRBJ2-2	TGTGCCTGGAGTCCCTACAGGGTCTACACCGGGGAGCTGTTTTTT	CAWSPYRVYTGELFF
.	TRBV2	.	TRBJ2-5	TGTGCCAGCAGTTTGACAGGTCCAAGGAGGGGAGCAAAAGAGACCCAGTACTTC	CASSLTGPRRGAKETQYF
TRBD1	TRBV6-5	.	TRBJ1-2	TGTGCCAGCAGCGCAGACAGGGTGGGTGGCTACACCTTC	CASSADRVGGYTF
.	TRBV9	.	TRBJ2-7	TGTGCCAGCAGCGTGTCGAGCTCCTACGAGCAGTACTTC	CASSVSSSYEQYF
.	TRBV4-1	.	TRBJ1-6	TGCGCCAGCAGCCAAGCGGGGGAGGGCAGAAATTCACCCCTCCACTTT	CASSQAGEGRNSPLHF
.	TRBV5-1	few	TRBJ2-7	TGCGCCGGGGGGCCCCCCGCCGAGCAGTACTTC	CAGGPPAEQYF
.	TRBV7-2	few	TRBJ1-6	TGTGCCAGCAGCCGGGGGGGGTCCTATAATTCACCCCTCCACTTT	CASSRGGSYNSPLHF
.	TRBV15	.	TRBJ2-3	TGTGCCACCAGCAGGGGCAGGAGGGCAGATACGCAGTATTTT	CATSRGRRADTQYF
.	TRBV6-1	.	TRBJ2-4	TGTGCCAGTCGGGAAATCTTGGGAACCATTCAGTACTTC	CASREILGTIQYF
.	TRBV29-1	few	TRBJ1-4	TGCAGCGTTGGACTGGGTTCTAATGAAAAACTGTTTTTT	CSVGLGSNEKLFF
.	TRBV30	.	TRBJ1-2	TGTGCCTGGACCGTGGGTTCCTATGGCTACACCTTC	CAWTVGSYGYTF
.	TRBV29-1	.	TRBJ1-3	TGCAGCGTTGCGGCCCAGGGGTCCGGAAACACCATATATTTT	CSVAAQGSGNTIYF
TRBD1	TRBV7-7	few	TRBJ2-7	TGTGCCAGCAGCCCCGGACAGGGTCATTTCTACGAGCAGTACTTC	CASSPGQGHFYEQYF
TRBD1	TRBV5-1	once	TRBJ1-3	TGCGCCAGCACCGGACAGGGGGCGCGTGGAAACACCATATATTTT	CASTGQGARGNTIYF
TRBD1	TRBV29-1	.	TRBJ1-2	TGCAGCTCGGGACAGGGCGATGGCTACACCTTC	CSSGQGDGYTF